Reported below is one TCR beta chain. No cognate antigen has been identified for it. No quality values exist for individual bases; no much larger clone is one base distant. The CDR3 regions of human TCRbeta chains were analyzed by immunosequencing. The study's own analysis went as follows. Repertoire TCRs were checked for matches against a reference library of SARS-CoV-2-specific TCRs that had been generated using the MIRA antigen-specificity platform. Breadth meant the fraction of unique TCRs that were SARS-CoV-2-associated, whereas depth meant the fraction of total T cells that were SARS-CoV-2-associated. Using the MIRA data, every spike-specific TCR was mapped to the spike region that the TCR reacted to and assigned to either a CD4 or a CD8 class. Log10-transformed breadth and depth values were compared by one-way ANOVA with Sidak's multiple comparisons tests. What TCRdb holds here is the immuneACCESS table cut down to in-frame rearrangements. Part of the clones is not present; checked against another copy, under half of the missing clones reflect an unresolved V gene, and the others are unexplained. The V and J calls and clone size are taken from that table; D and trimming were inferred from the DNA. In this sample the table shows more than 70,000 clones, nearly 90% of which occur a single time. About 1.6% of the sample is held by the ten biggest clonotypes.

This record belongs to a study of T cell responses to AZD1222 COVID-19 vaccine (dated by TCRdb to the early 2020s). About the investigation overall: Because spike-specific TCR depth and breadth did not differ between the two schedules, AZD1222 recipients who got a second dose at roughly 4 weeks were pooled with those who got a second dose at roughly 12 weeks. A total of 230 to 250 trial participants underwent TCR sequencing, of whom some 210 received two doses of AZD1222 and some 25 received two doses of the MenACWY control vaccine. Trial participants were enrolled by age into 18-55, 56-69 and 70-plus year subgroups, with 148, 28 and 57 TCR-sequenced participants respectively.

The sample's time point, from its label and the paper: baseline before first vaccination. Vaccinee samples came from UK trials COV001 and COV002, including a single-blind randomized controlled phase 2/3 trial of AZD1222 (ChAdOx1 nCoV-19) in healthy adults. Trial participant PBMC samples were collected at day 0 and day 28 after the second dose for TCRbeta chain sequencing. Summary of the overall study and its limitations: Epitopes outside the regions mutated in the B.1.351 and B.1.1.7 variants were reportedly recognized by nearly half of the unique spike-specific TCRs. The 56-69-year group was small, and its depth increase did not reach significance, likely because of low power. CD4 TCRs associated with the vaccine covered the entire spike protein, and the dominant responses were in regions 160-218 and 743-854. A significant rise in spike-specific TCR breadth and depth was observed after two AZD1222 doses relative to day 0 and relative to MenACWY recipients. No day 14 peak-response samples were available, so repertoires were characterized only after the peak T cell response. Only a handful of AZD1222 recipients were SARS-CoV-2 seropositive at baseline, limiting conclusions about previously exposed vaccinees. Most participants were white British and females outnumbered males, and the authors suggested that clonal diversity may have been underestimated.

Reading from cysteine to phenylalanine, the CDR3 counts 11 amino acids. Of the read, only the CDR3 DNA is kept; its 33 bases are in frame from base 1. V is clipped by 6 bases and J by 12 bases, and the sequence between their germline boundaries is 12 bases long. The CDR1 and CDR2 encoded by the germline V gene are MGHDK and SYGVNS. The chain was built from TRBV25-1 and TRBJ2-1; the D region possibly corresponds to TRBD2 (5 bases align). The sample consisted of peripheral blood, taken on day 0 of AZD1222 vaccination. This TCR was sampled from an adult in good health. CDR3 reads: CASSAGPRQFF. In nucleotide form, the sequence is TGTGCCAGCAGCGCGGGCCCGCGGCAGTTCTTC.